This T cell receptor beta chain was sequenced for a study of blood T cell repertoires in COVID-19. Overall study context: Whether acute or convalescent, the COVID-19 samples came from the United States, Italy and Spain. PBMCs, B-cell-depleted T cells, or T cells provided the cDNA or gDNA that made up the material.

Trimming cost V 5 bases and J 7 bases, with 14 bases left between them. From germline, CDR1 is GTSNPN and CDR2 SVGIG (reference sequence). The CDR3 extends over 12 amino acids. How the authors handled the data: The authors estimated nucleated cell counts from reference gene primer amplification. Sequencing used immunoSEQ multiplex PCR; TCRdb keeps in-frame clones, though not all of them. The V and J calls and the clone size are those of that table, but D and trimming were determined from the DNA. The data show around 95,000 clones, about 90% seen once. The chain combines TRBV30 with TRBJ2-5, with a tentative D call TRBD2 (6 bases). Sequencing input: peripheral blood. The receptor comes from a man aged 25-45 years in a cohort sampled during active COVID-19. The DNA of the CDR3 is TGTGCCTGGGGCGGGGAGATGCTGACCCAGTACTTC. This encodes CAWGGEMLTQYF.